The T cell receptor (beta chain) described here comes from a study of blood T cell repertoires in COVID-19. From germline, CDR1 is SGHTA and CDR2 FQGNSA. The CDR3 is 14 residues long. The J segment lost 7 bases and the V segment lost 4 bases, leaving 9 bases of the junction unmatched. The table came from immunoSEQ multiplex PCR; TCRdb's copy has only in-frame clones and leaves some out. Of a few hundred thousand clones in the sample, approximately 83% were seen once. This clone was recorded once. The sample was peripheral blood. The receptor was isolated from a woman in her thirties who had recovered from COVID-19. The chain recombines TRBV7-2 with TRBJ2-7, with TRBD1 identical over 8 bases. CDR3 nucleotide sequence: TGTGCCAGCAGCTCGGACAGGGTCACGGGAGAGCAGTACTTC. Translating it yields CASSSDRVTGEQYF.